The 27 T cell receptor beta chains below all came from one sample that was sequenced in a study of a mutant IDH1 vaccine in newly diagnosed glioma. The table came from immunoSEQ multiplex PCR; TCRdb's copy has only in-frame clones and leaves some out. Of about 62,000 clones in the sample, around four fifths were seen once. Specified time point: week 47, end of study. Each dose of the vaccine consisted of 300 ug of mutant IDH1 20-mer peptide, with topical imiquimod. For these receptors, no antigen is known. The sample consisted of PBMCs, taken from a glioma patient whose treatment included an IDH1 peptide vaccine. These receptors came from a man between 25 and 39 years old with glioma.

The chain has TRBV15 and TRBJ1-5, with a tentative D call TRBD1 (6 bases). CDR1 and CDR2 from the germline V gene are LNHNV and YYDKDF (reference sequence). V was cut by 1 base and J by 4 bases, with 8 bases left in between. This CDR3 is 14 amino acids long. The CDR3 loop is CATSRGGANQPQHF. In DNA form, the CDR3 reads TGTGCCACCAGCAGAGGGGGGGCGAATCAGCCCCAGCATTTT.

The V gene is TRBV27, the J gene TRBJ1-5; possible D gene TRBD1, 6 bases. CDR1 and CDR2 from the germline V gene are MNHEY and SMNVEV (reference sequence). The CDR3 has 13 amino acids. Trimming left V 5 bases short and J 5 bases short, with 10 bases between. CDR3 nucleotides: TGTGCCAGCAGTATTCGGACAGATCAGCCCCAGCATTTT. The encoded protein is CASSIRTDQPQHF.

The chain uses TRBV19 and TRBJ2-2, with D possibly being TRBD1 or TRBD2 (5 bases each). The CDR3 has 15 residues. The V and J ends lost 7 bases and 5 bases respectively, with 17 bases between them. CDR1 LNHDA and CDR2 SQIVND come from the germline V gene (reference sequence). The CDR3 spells CASKEDTVGTGELFF. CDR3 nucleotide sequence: TGTGCCAGTAAGGAGGACACGGTTGGGACCGGGGAGCTGTTTTTT.

The CDR3 protein is CASSQEPLGPINIQYF. The CDR3 coding sequence is TGCGCCAGCAGCCAAGAACCCCTAGGGCCAATAAACATTCAGTACTTC. The chain combines TRBV4-1 with TRBJ2-4; D is ambiguous. V shed 0 bases and J shed 6 bases, with 15 bases lying between them. The CDR3 loop spans 16 amino acids. Germline V gene lookup returns CDR1 MGHRA and CDR2 YSYEKL.

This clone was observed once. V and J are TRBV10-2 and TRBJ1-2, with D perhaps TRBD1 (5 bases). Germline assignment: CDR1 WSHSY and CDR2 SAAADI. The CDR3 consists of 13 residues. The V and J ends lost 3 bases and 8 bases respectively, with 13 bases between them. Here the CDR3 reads CASSDPGSTGYTF. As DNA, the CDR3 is TGCGCCAGCAGTGATCCAGGGAGTACAGGCTACACCTTC.

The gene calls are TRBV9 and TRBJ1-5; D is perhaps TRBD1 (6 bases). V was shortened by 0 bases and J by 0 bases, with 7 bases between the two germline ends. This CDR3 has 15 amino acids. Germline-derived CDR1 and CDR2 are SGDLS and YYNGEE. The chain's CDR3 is CASSVDRDSNQPQHF. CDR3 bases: TGTGCCAGCAGCGTAGACAGGGATAGCAATCAGCCCCAGCATTTT.

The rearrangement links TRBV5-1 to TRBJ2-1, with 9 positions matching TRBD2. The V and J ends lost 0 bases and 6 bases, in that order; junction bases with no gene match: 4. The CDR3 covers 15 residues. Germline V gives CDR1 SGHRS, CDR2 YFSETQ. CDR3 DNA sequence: TGCGCCAGCAGCTTGGTTGGCGGGGGGGCCAATGAGCAGTTCTTC. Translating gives CASSLVGGGANEQFF.

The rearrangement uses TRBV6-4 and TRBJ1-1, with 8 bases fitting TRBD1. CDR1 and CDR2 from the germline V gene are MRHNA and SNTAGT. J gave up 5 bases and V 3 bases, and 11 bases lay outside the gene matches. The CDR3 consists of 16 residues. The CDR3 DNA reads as TGTGCCAGCAGTGAGTTCCCGACAGGGGCCATGACTGAAGCTTTCTTT. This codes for CASSEFPTGAMTEAFF.

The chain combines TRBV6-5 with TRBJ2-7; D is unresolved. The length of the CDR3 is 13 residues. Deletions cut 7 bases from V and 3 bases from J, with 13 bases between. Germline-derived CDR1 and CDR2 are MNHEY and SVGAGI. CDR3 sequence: CASTYSMGYEQYF. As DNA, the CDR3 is TGTGCCAGCACCTACTCAATGGGCTACGAGCAGTACTTC.

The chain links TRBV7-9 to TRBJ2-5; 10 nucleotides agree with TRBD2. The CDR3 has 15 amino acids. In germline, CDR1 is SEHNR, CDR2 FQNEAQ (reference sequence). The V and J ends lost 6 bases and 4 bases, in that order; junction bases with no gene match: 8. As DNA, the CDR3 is TGTGCCAGCAGAATAAGCGGGGGGGAAGGAGAGACCCAGTACTTC. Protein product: CASRISGGEGETQYF.

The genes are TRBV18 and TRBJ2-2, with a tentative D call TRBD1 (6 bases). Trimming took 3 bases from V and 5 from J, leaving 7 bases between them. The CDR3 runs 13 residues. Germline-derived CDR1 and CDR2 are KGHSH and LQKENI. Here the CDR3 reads CASSPQGTGELFF. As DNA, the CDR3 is TGTGCCAGCTCACCTCAGGGGACCGGGGAGCTGTTTTTT.

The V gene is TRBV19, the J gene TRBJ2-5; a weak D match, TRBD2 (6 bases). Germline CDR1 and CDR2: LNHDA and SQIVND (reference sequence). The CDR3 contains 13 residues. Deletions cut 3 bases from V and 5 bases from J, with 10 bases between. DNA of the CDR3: TGTGCCAGTAGTATCCTGGGGAGGGAGACCCAGTACTTC. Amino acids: CASSILGRETQYF.

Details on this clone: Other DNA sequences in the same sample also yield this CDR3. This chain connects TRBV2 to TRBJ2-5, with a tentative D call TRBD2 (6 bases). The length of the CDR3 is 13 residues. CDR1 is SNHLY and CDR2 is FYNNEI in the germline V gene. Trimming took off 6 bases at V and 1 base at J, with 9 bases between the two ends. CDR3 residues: CASRRDRQETQYF. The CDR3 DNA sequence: TGTGCCAGCAGGCGGGACCGCCAAGAGACCCAGTACTTC.

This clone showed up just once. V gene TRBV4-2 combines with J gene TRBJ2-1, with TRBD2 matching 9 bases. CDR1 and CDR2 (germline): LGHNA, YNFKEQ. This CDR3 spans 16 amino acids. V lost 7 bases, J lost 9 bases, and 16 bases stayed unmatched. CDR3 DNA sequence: TGTGCCAGCACAAAGGGAGCGGGGGGCATCAGGGGTGAGCAGTTCTTC. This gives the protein CASTKGAGGIRGEQFF.

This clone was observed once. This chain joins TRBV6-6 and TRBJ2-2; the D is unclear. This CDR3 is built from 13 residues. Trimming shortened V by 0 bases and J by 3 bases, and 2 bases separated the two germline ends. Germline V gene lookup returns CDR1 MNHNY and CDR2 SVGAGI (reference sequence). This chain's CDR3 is CASSYSYTGELFF. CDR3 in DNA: TGTGCCAGCAGTTACTCCTACACCGGGGAGCTGTTTTTT.

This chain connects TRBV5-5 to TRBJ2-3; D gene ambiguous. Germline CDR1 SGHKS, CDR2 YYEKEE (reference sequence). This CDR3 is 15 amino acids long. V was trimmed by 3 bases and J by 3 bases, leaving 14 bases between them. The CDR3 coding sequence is TGTGCCAGCAGCTCCGGAGCCCTTCGTACAGATACGCAGTATTTT. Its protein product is CASSSGALRTDTQYF.

CDR3 DNA: TGTGCCAGCAGGGGTGACAGGGGGCGCCTCTATGGCTACACCTTC. This codes for CASRGDRGRLYGYTF. The chain employs TRBV25-1 and TRBJ1-2; 10 bases map to TRBD1. Germline CDR1 is MGHDK and CDR2 is SYGVNS. The ends lost 6 bases at V and 4 bases at J; junction bases unmatched: 8. This CDR3 is 15 amino acids long.

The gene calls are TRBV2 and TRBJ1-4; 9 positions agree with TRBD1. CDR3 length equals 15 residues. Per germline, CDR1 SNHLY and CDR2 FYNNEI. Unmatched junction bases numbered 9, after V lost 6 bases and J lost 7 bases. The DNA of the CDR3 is TGTGCCAGCAGAGCCCCCGGGACAGGGAGTGAAAAACTGTTTTTT. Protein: CASRAPGTGSEKLFF. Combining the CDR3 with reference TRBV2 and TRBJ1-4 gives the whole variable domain EPEVTQTPSHQVTQMGQEVILRCVPISNHLYFYWYRQILGQKVEFLVSFYNNEISEKSEIFDDQFSVERPDGSNFTLKIRSTKLEDSAMYFCASRAPGTGSEKLFFGSGTQLSVL.

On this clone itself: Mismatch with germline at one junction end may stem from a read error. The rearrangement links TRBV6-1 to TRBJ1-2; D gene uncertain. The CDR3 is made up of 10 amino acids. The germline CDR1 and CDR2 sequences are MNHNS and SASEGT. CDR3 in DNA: TGTGCCAGCAGTGACTTGGGGATCTCCTTC. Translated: CASSDLGISF.

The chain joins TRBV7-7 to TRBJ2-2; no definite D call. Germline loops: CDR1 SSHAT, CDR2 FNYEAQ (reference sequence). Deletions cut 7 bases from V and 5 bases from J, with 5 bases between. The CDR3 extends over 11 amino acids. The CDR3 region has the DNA TGTGCCAGCATAGGAACCGGGGAGCTGTTTTTT. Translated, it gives CASIGTGELFF.

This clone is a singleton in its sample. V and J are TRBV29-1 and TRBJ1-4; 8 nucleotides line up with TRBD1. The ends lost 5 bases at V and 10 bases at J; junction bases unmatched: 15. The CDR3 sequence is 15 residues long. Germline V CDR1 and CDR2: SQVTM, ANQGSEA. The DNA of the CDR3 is TGCAGCGTTTCCCCTGTCGGGACAGGAGGGAGAAAACTGTTTTTT. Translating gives CSVSPVGTGGRKLFF.

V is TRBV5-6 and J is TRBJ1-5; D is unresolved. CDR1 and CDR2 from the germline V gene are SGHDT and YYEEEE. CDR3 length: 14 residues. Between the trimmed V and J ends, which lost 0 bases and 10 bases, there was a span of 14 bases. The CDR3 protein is CASSLGWWQPPQHF. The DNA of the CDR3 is TGTGCCAGCAGCTTGGGTTGGTGGCAGCCCCCCCAGCATTTT.

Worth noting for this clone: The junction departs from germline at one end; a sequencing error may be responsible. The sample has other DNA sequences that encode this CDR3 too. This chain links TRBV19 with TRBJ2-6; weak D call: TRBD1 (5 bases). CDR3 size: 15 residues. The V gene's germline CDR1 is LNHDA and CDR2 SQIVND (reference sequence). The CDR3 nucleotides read TGTGCCAGGATGACAGAAAACTCTGGAGCCAACGTCCTGACTTTC. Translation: CARMTENSGANVLTF.

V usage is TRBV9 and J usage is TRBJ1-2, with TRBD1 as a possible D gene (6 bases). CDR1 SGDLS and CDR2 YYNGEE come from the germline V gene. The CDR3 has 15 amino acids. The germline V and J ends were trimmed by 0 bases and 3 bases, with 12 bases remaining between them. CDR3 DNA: TGTGCCAGCAGCGTAGACCGGGGGCGCGACTATGGCTACACCTTC. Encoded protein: CASSVDRGRDYGYTF.

CDR3 sequence reads: CASSQSPEAGNFANYGYTF. The CDR3 nucleotides are TGCGCCAGCAGCCAATCCCCAGAGGCAGGGAACTTTGCTAACTATGGCTACACCTTC. The chain links TRBV4-1 to TRBJ1-2, with D possibly matching TRBD1 (5 bases). V lost 2 bases to trimming and J lost 0 bases, with 22 bases between them. The CDR3 is 19 residues long. Germline-derived CDR1 and CDR2 are MGHRA and YSYEKL.

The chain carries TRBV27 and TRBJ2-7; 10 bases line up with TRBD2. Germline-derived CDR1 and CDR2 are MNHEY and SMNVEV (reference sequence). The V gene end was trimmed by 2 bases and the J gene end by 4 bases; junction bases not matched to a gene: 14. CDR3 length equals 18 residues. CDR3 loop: CASSLKGAGGPLFYEQYF. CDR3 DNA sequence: TGTGCCAGCAGTTTAAAGGGAGCGGGGGGGCCTTTATTTTACGAGCAGTACTTC.

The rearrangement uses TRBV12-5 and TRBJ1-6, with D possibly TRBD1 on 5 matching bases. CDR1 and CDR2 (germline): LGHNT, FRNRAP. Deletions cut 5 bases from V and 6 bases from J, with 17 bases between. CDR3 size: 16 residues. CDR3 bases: TGTGCTAGTGGTCCCGGGATCCGGGGCGCTAATTCACCCCTCCACTTT. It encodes CASGPGIRGANSPLHF. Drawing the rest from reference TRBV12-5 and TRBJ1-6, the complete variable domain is DARVTQTPRHKVTEMGQEVTMRCQPILGHNTVFWYRQTMMQGLELLAYFRNRAPLDDSGMPKDRFSAEMPDATLATLKIQPSEPRDSAVYFCASGPGIRGANSPLHFGNGTRLTVT.